These 9 T cell receptor beta chains were sequenced from one sample in a study of cytomegalovirus exposure and HLA in healthy donors. The study ran its PCR with 60 Vbeta and 13 Jbeta primers. The protocol was immunoSEQ multiplex PCR, while the TCRdb copy is restricted to in-frame clones and leaves out a portion. The sample has about 130,000 clones; 70% to 85% are singletons. The sequenced sample was PBMCs. The receptors come from a boy younger than 10 in good health and CMV-seronegative.

The chain carries TRBV5-1 and TRBJ2-1; 9 nucleotides match TRBD2. The CDR3 sequence is 16 residues long. Germline CDR1 is SGHRS and CDR2 is YFSETQ. Trimming took 0 bases from V and 7 from J; bases not matched to a gene: 8. The CDR3 sequence is CASSLAFSGSRNEQFF. The CDR3 DNA reads TGCGCCAGCAGCTTGGCTTTTAGCGGGAGTCGGAATGAGCAGTTCTTC. The whole variable domain, filled in from reference TRBV5-1 and TRBJ2-1, reads KAGVTQTPRYLIKTRGQQVTLSCSPISGHRSVSWYQQTPGQGLQFLFEYFSETQRNKGNFPGRFSGRQFSNSRSEMNVSTLELGDSALYLCASSLAFSGSRNEQFFGPGTRLTVL.

The genes are TRBV19 and TRBJ2-1, with D possibly matching TRBD2 (5 bases). Trimming took off 1 base at V and 1 base at J, with 11 bases between the two ends. The germline CDR1 and CDR2 sequences are LNHDA and SQIVND (reference sequence). The CDR3 loop spans 16 amino acids. This CDR3 reads CASSIGLADSYNEQFF. DNA for the CDR3: TGTGCCAGTAGTATAGGGCTAGCCGATTCCTACAATGAGCAGTTCTTC.

This clone was seen just once. The rearrangement links TRBV30 to TRBJ1-2; D is possibly TRBD1 (5 bases). The CDR3 has 12 amino acids. Germline loops: CDR1 GTSNPN, CDR2 SVGIG (reference sequence). Trimming removed 1 base at V and 5 bases at J, with 8 bases between. The CDR3 bases are TGTGCCTGGAGTGGGGGGGATTATGGCTACACCTTC. Translated, it gives CAWSGGDYGYTF.

V usage is TRBV27 and J usage is TRBJ1-2; possible D gene TRBD1, 5 bases. The CDR3 has 14 residues. Per the germline V gene, CDR1 is MNHEY and CDR2 is SMNVEV (reference sequence). V was pared by 2 bases and J by 5 bases, with 12 bases between. The DNA of the CDR3 is TGTGCCAGCAGTTTAGGGGGACTGGGATATGGCTACACCTTC. Protein: CASSLGGLGYGYTF.

The chain recombines TRBV28 with TRBJ1-2; TRBD1 is a possible D gene (6 bases). The V end lost 4 bases, the J end lost 3 bases, and 15 bases lay between the germline ends. The CDR3 length is 15 residues. Germline V gene sequence: CDR1 MDHEN, CDR2 SYDVKM. The CDR3 spells CASSSPGAGDYGYTF. CDR3 in DNA: TGTGCCAGCAGTTCTCCAGGGGCGGGGGACTATGGCTACACCTTC.

The J gene is TRBJ2-1, the V gene TRBV7-2, with TRBD2 matching over 8 bases. The CDR3 has 15 amino acids. CDR1 is SGHTA and CDR2 is FQGNSA in the germline V gene. The trim removed 4 bases at V and 1 base at J, leaving 3 bases unmatched. The CDR3 loop reads CASSSAGGSYNEQFF. Written as DNA, the CDR3 is TGTGCCAGCAGCTCCGCGGGAGGATCCTACAATGAGCAGTTCTTC.

The table lists this clone with a few counts. The chain joins TRBV6-6 to TRBJ1-1; the D is unclear. CDR1 and CDR2 from the germline V gene are MNHNY and SVGAGI (reference sequence). The V end was cut by 2 bases, the J end by 7 bases, with 17 bases between. This CDR3 comprises 15 residues. As DNA, the CDR3 is TGTGCCAGCAGTTACCAACCTCATTTGAACTATGAAGCTTTCTTT. It is translated as CASSYQPHLNYEAFF.

The V gene is TRBV7-2, the J gene TRBJ2-5, with 7 bases lining up with TRBD1. There are 13 residues in the CDR3. The germline gives CDR1 SGHTA, CDR2 FQGNSA. Germline trimming cut 5 bases from V and 5 bases from J; bases unmatched to any gene: 5. The CDR3 loop is CASSPRGLETQYF. In DNA form, the CDR3 reads TGTGCCAGCAGCCCGAGGGGGCTGGAGACCCAGTACTTC.

This chain uses TRBV14 with TRBJ2-2; 7 bases are shared with TRBD2. The V gene's germline CDR1 is SGHDN and CDR2 FVKESK. CDR3 size: 16 residues. V lost 0 bases and J lost 4; bases outside the gene matches: 5. CDR3: CASSQEGGIGTGELFF. CDR3 DNA sequence: TGTGCCAGCAGCCAAGAGGGAGGGATCGGCACCGGGGAGCTGTTTTTT.